Reported below is one TCR beta chain. This record belongs to a study of shared clonotypes between healthy human individuals. Data came from immunoSEQ multiplex PCR; TCRdb stores just in-frame clones and leaves some out. The sample consists of about 1,500,000 clones, around 97% of them appearing once. Germline CDR1 SGDLS, CDR2 YYNGEE. The CDR3 has 14 amino acids. The junction had 4 bases not matched to a gene; V was cut back by 3 bases and J by 1 base. The sequence was collected from a young man in good health. The sequenced material came from naive CD4+ T cells sorted from blood. Sample subset: CD45RA+ positively selected. The rearrangement uses TRBV9 and TRBJ2-7, with TRBD1 matching over 7 bases. The CDR3 coding sequence is TGTGCCAGCAGCGAGACAGGGAGATCCTACGAGCAGTACTTC. Translated, it gives CASSETGRSYEQYF.